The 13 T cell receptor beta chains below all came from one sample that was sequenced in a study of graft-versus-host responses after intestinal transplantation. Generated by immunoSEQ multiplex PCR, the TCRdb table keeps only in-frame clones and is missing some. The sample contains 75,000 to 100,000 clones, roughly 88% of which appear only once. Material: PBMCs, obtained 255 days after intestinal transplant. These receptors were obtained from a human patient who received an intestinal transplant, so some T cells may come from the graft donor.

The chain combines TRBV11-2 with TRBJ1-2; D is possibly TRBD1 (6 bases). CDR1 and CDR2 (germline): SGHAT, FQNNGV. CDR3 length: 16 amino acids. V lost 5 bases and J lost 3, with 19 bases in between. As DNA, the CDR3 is TGTGCCAGCAGCACCCGACAGGCTCGAGGCGACTATGGCTACACCTTC. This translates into CASSTRQARGDYGYTF.

CDR3 coding DNA: TGTGCCAGTATCGGGTACAATGAGCAGTTCTTC. It encodes CASIGYNEQFF. This rearrangement joins TRBV19 to TRBJ2-1; D gene unclear. CDR1 is LNHDA and CDR2 is SQIVND in the germline V gene (reference sequence). There are 11 residues in the CDR3. Trimming pared 7 bases from V and 4 bases from J, leaving 5 bases between.

The CDR3 DNA reads TGCGCCAGCAGCAAAAACCAAGAGACCCAGTACTTC. This translates into CASSKNQETQYF. The V gene is TRBV5-1, the J gene TRBJ2-5; the D is unclear. Trimming removed 4 bases at V and 0 bases at J, with 4 bases between. The CDR3 has 12 amino acids. Germline V CDR1 and CDR2: SGHRS, YFSETQ.

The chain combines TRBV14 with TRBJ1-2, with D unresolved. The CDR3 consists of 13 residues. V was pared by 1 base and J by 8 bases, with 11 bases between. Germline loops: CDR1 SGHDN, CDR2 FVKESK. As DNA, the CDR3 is TGTGCCAGCAGCCAAGCGAATATGGGCGGCTACACCTTC. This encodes CASSQANMGGYTF.

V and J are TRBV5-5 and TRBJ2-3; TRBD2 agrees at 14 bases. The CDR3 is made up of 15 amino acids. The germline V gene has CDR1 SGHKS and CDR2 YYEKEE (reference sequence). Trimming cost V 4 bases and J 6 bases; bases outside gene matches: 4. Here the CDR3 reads CASSIGTSGGDTQYF. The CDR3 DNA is TGTGCCAGCAGCATCGGGACTAGCGGGGGTGATACGCAGTATTTT.

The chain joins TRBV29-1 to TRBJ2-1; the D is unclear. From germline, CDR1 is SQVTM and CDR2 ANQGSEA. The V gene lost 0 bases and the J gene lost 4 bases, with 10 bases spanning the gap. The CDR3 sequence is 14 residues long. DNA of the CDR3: TGCAGCGTTGAAGAACCTCCCGGATACAATGAGCAGTTCTTC. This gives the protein CSVEEPPGYNEQFF.

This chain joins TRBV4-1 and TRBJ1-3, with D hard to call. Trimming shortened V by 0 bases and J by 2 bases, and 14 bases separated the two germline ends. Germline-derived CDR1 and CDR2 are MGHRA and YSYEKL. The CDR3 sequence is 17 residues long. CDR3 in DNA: TGCGCCAGCAGCCAAGAGCCCGCTGGTGGGACTGGAAACACCATATATTTT. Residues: CASSQEPAGGTGNTIYF.

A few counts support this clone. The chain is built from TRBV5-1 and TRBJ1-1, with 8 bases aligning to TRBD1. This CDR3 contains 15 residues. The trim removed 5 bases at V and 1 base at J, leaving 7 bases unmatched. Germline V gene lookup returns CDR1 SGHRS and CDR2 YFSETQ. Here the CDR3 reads CASRDAGTGNTEAFF. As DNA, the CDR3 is TGCGCCAGCAGGGACGCCGGGACAGGGAACACTGAAGCTTTCTTT.

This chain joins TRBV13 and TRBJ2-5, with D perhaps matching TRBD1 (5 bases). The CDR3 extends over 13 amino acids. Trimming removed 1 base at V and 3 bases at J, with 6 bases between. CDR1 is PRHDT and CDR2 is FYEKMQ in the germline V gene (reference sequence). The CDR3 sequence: CASSLEGEETQYF. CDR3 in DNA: TGTGCCAGCAGCTTAGAAGGGGAAGAGACCCAGTACTTC.

Here the CDR3 reads CASRIGVGDEKLFF. CDR3 DNA sequence: TGTGCCAGCCGCATAGGGGTGGGGGACGAAAAACTGTTTTTT. This chain joins TRBV2 and TRBJ1-4, with D perhaps TRBD1 (5 bases). Trimming stripped 8 bases from V and 8 bases from J, with 18 bases between. This CDR3 region has 14 residues. Germline V gene lookup returns CDR1 SNHLY and CDR2 FYNNEI. Combining the CDR3 with reference TRBV2 and TRBJ1-4 gives the whole variable domain EPEVTQTPSHQVTQMGQEVILRCVPISNHLYFYWYRQILGQKVEFLVSFYNNEISEKSEIFDDQFSVERPDGSNFTLKIRSTKLEDSAMYFCASRIGVGDEKLFFGSGTQLSVL.

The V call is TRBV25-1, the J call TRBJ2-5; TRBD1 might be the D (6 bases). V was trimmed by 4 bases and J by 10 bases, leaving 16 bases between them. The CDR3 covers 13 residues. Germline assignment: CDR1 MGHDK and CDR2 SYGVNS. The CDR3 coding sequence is TGTGCCAGCAGTGGGACGGACAGAAAGTTCCAGTACTTC. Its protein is CASSGTDRKFQYF.

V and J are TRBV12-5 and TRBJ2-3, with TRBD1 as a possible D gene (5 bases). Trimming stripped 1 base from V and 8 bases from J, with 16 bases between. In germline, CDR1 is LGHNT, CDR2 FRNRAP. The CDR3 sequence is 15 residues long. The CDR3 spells CASGLDPDSPVTQYF. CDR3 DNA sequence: TGTGCTAGTGGTTTGGACCCCGACAGTCCGGTTACGCAGTATTTT.

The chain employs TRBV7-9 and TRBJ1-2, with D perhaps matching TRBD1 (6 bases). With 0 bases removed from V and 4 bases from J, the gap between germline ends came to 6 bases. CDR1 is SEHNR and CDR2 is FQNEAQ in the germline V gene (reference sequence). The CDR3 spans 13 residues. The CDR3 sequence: CASSLAGGYGYTF. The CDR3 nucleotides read TGTGCCAGCAGCTTAGCAGGGGGCTATGGCTACACCTTC.